One and the same sample provided the 22 T cell receptor beta chains below, sequenced in a study of T-cell memory formation after mild COVID-19. MiXCR was run by TCRdb on the 5' RACE reads, yielding one entry per CDR3 protein. The table has around 250,000 distinct CDR3 sequences, 15% to 20% seen once; the top ten hold roughly 24%. Source material: PBMCs or a T cell subset sorted from them (not recorded which). These receptors were obtained from a man aged 18 to 35 who had mild COVID-19 (a few samples of this study predate the infection). Cell type and time point are not known.

The table lists this clonotype with many counts. The rearrangement uses TRBV2 and TRBJ2-1; no clear D gene. The CDR3 runs to 14 residues. In germline, CDR1 is SNHLY, CDR2 FYNNEI. V gave up 2 bases and J gave up 8 bases, with 13 bases separating them. CDR3 protein: CASSEQTTNYEQFF. Here the CDR3 DNA reads TGTGCCAGCAGTGAACAGACCACTAATTATGAGCAGTTCTTC.

The V gene is TRBV7-6, the J gene TRBJ2-1; unclear D gene. Germline CDR1 reads SGHVS; CDR2 reads FNYEAQ. The CDR3 runs 14 residues. Trimming removed 1 base at V and 7 bases at J, with 11 bases between. DNA for the CDR3: TGTGCCAGCAGCTTAGGATCTGGGATAAATGAGCAGTTCTTC. Translating it yields CASSLGSGINEQFF.

This chain connects TRBV5-6 to TRBJ1-4; D ambiguous. V lost 2 bases, J lost 11 bases, and 13 bases lay in between. Per the germline V gene, CDR1 is SGHDT and CDR2 is YYEEEE. The CDR3 covers 13 residues. CDR3: CASSFYTLGKLFF. Written as DNA, the CDR3 is TGTGCCAGCAGCTTTTACACCCTGGGGAAACTGTTTTTT.

The V call is TRBV13, the J call TRBJ2-1; D remains ambiguous. V lost 5 bases and J lost 8, with 13 bases in between. Germline values: CDR1 PRHDT, CDR2 FYEKMQ (reference sequence). This CDR3 is 13 amino acids long. This chain's CDR3 is CASSQDQGYEQFF. CDR3 sequence (DNA): TGTGCCAGCAGCCAGGACCAAGGGTATGAGCAGTTCTTC.

This clonotype has ten or more counts. The chain is built from TRBV2 and TRBJ2-7, with a weak D call TRBD1 (6 bases). Between the trimmed V and J ends, which lost 6 bases and 4 bases, there was a span of 16 bases. The length of the CDR3 is 14 residues. Germline values: CDR1 SNHLY, CDR2 FYNNEI. CDR3 residues: CASSAWTVRYEQYV. CDR3 nucleotide sequence: TGTGCCAGCAGCGCCTGGACAGTCCGTTACGAGCAGTACGTC.

The rearrangement joins TRBV5-1 to TRBJ1-5, with D maybe TRBD1 (6 bases). This CDR3 is built from 15 residues. Germline values: CDR1 SGHRS, CDR2 YFSETQ. Deletions cut 1 base from V and 3 bases from J, with 11 bases between. CDR3 DNA sequence: TGCGCCAGCAGCTTGAGGGGGGCCCACAATCAGCCCCAGCATTTT. Translating gives CASSLRGAHNQPQHF.

This clonotype was detected many times. This chain connects TRBV11-2 to TRBJ2-5; TRBD1 aligns across 8 bases. CDR3 length: 14 amino acids. The germline V gene encodes CDR1 SGHAT and CDR2 FQNNGV. V was clipped by 5 bases and J by 1 base; unmatched bases: 3. In nucleotides, the CDR3 is TGTGCCAGCAGCCCGGGACAGGCCCAAGAGACCCAGTACTTC. It specifies CASSPGQAQETQYF. Filled out from reference TRBV11-2 and TRBJ2-5, the complete variable domain reads EAGVAQSPRYKIIEKRQSVAFWCNPISGHATLYWYQQILGQGPKLLIQFQNNGVVDDSQLPKDRFSAERLKGVDSTLKIQPAKLEDSAVYLCASSPGQAQETQYFGPGTRLLVL.

This clonotype was seen a handful of times. The CDR3 sequence is CASSGGQSTDTQYF. CDR3 DNA: TGTGCCAGCAGCGGGGGGCAAAGCACAGATACGCAGTATTTT. The gene calls are TRBV7-9 and TRBJ2-3; the D call may be TRBD1 or TRBD2 (6 bases each). Germline values: CDR1 SEHNR, CDR2 FQNEAQ (reference sequence). Trimming cost V 5 bases and J 0 bases, with 9 bases left between them. The CDR3 consists of 14 residues. The whole variable domain, filled in from reference TRBV7-9 and TRBJ2-3, reads DTGVSQNPRHKITKRGQNVTFRCDPISEHNRLYWYRQTLGQGPEFLTYFQNEAQLEKSRLLSDRFSAERPKGSFSTLEIQRTEQGDSAMYLCASSGGQSTDTQYFGPGTRLTVL.

In DNA form, the CDR3 reads TGTGCCACCAGCCCCCGGGACAGGGGGTTTTCACCCCTCCACTTT. This encodes CATSPRDRGFSPLHF. V and J are TRBV15 and TRBJ1-6; 11 positions agree with TRBD1. V trimming: 5 bases; J trimming: 9 bases; junction bases outside the gene matches: 6. From germline, CDR1 is LNHNV and CDR2 YYDKDF (reference sequence). The CDR3 sequence is 15 residues long.

The chain recombines TRBV7-9 with TRBJ2-3, with 11 nucleotides matching TRBD2. From germline, CDR1 is SEHNR and CDR2 FQNEAQ (reference sequence). CDR3 length equals 17 residues. The ends lost 4 bases at V and 5 bases at J; junction bases unmatched: 11. CDR3 nucleotide sequence: TGTGCCAGCAGCTCCTTTTCCGGGACTAGCGGTATAGATACGCAGTATTTT. Residues: CASSSFSGTSGIDTQYF. The full variable domain, rest sourced from reference TRBV7-9 and TRBJ2-3, is DTGVSQNPRHKITKRGQNVTFRCDPISEHNRLYWYRQTLGQGPEFLTYFQNEAQLEKSRLLSDRFSAERPKGSFSTLEIQRTEQGDSAMYLCASSSFSGTSGIDTQYFGPGTRLTVL.

This clonotype was counted only a few times. In DNA, the CDR3 is TGTGCCAGCAGCAAAGGGCGGGGGGACTACAATGAGCAGTTCTTC. Its translation is CASSKGRGDYNEQFF. The chain recombines TRBV2 with TRBJ2-1, with TRBD2 identical over 8 bases. CDR1 SNHLY and CDR2 FYNNEI come from the germline V gene. CDR3 size: 15 residues. Losses at the gene ends were 6 bases for V and 3 bases for J; bases not matched to a gene: 7.

This clonotype has a handful of counts. V is TRBV5-1 and J is TRBJ1-1, with a tentative D call TRBD1 (5 bases). Trimming shortened V by 0 bases and J by 1 base, and 7 bases separated the two germline ends. CDR3 length equals 14 residues. CDR1 and CDR2 (germline): SGHRS, YFSETQ. The CDR3 coding sequence is TGCGCCAGCAGCTTGGGACAGACGAACACTGAAGCTTTCTTT. Translating it yields CASSLGQTNTEAFF.

The CDR3 is CASSFTGTAYYEQYF. The DNA of the CDR3 is TGTGCCAGCAGTTTCACCGGGACAGCCTACTACGAGCAGTACTTC. The chain combines TRBV6-5 with TRBJ2-7; 7 bases map to TRBD1. CDR3 size: 15 residues. The V and J ends lost 4 bases and 3 bases, in that order; junction bases with no gene match: 9. The germline V gene has CDR1 MNHEY and CDR2 SVGAGI.

This clonotype appeared many times. The V call is TRBV12-3 or TRBV12-4, the J call TRBJ2-1, with 11 bases matching TRBD2. After removal of 7 bases from V and 3 bases from J, the junction contained 5 bases not matched to a gene. This CDR3 is 15 amino acids long. The CDR3 loop is CASNIAGGHYNEQFF. As DNA, the CDR3 is TGTGCCAGCAACATAGCGGGGGGGCACTACAATGAGCAGTTCTTC.

This clonotype was counted a few times. V is TRBV12-3 or TRBV12-4 and J is TRBJ2-7; 8 bases fit TRBD2. This CDR3 has 14 amino acids. Trimming took 5 bases from V and 7 from J; bases not matched to a gene: 10. The CDR3 loop is CASSLPGLGGEQYF. CDR3 nucleotides: TGTGCCAGCAGTCTTCCGGGACTAGGGGGTGAGCAGTACTTC.

This clonotype was counted between two and nine times. The chain uses TRBV7-8 and TRBJ2-2; TRBD2 is a possible D gene (5 bases). V was clipped by 7 bases and J by 4 bases, with 13 bases between them. The CDR3 is 14 residues long. CDR1 SGHVS and CDR2 FQNEAQ come from the germline V gene. CDR3 in DNA: TGTGCCAGCACCGGGCGAGGGAGCACCGGGGAGCTGTTTTTT. It specifies CASTGRGSTGELFF.

As for this clonotype: One junction end disagrees with the germline gene, perhaps due to a read error. This sequence joins TRBV6-6 and TRBJ2-1, with D uncertain. From germline, CDR1 is MNHNY and CDR2 SVGAGI (reference sequence). The CDR3 sequence is 11 residues long. The CDR3 reads CASSYQTVQIF. The CDR3 coding sequence is TGTGCCAGCAGTTACCAGACCGTACAGATCTTC.

This clonotype has ten or more counts. The chain joins TRBV6-5 to TRBJ2-7, with D perhaps assigned TRBD1 or TRBD2 (5 bases each). Germline V gene lookup returns CDR1 MNHEY and CDR2 SVGAGI. Trimming stripped 5 bases from V and 2 bases from J, with 16 bases between. The length of the CDR3 is 15 residues. The CDR3 nucleotides are TGTGCCAGCAGTCCCACCTGGCAGGGACCCTACGAGCAGTACTTC. It encodes CASSPTWQGPYEQYF.

This clonotype was counted between two and nine times. The rearrangement joins TRBV4-1 to TRBJ2-7, with 7 positions matching TRBD1. Germline loops: CDR1 MGHRA, CDR2 YSYEKL. The CDR3 extends over 15 amino acids. Unmatched junction bases numbered 2, after V lost 0 bases and J lost 0 bases. The CDR3 protein is CASSQETGASYEQYF. In DNA form, the CDR3 reads TGCGCCAGCAGCCAAGAAACAGGGGCCTCCTACGAGCAGTACTTC.

This clonotype was seen ten or more times. This sequence joins TRBV24-1 and TRBJ2-2, with D perhaps matching TRBD2 (6 bases). Germline CDR1 and CDR2: KGHDR and SFDVKD. There are 16 residues in the CDR3. V lost 4 bases and J 7 bases, leaving 18 bases between the germline ends. This CDR3 is CATSDPRRGTHGELFF. CDR3 in DNA: TGTGCCACCAGTGACCCTCGACGGGGGACCCACGGGGAGCTGTTTTTT.

There are a few counts of this clonotype. The chain links TRBV20-1 to TRBJ2-1; D is undetermined. With 6 bases removed from V and 0 bases from J, the gap between germline ends came to 12 bases. The CDR3 length is 14 residues. From germline, CDR1 is DFQATT and CDR2 SNEGSKA (reference sequence). This CDR3 reads CSAHPGSSYNEQFF. CDR3 nucleotides: TGCAGTGCACACCCCGGTAGCTCCTACAATGAGCAGTTCTTC.

At least ten counts were recorded for this clonotype. The chain carries TRBV7-2 and TRBJ2-7, with D tentatively TRBD1 (5 bases). The V end was cut by 5 bases, the J end by 2 bases, with 13 bases between. The CDR3 sequence is 14 residues long. Germline CDR1 and CDR2: SGHTA and FQGNSA. The CDR3: CASSTFDRPYEQYF. The CDR3 bases are TGTGCCAGCAGCACCTTCGACAGACCCTACGAGCAGTACTTC.